Listed below are T cell receptor beta chains from one sample, sequenced in a study of early T cells in non-severe SARS-CoV-2 infection. TCRdb independently ran MiXCR on the 5' RACE reads; one entry per CDR3 protein. The sample carries tens of thousands of distinct CDR3 sequences, approximately 6% recorded once. The sequencing sample was made of whole blood. These receptors were obtained from an adult who was a healthcare worker with PCR-confirmed SARS-CoV-2 infection or an uninfected control (not recorded which). Both conserved end residues are part of each CDR3. Each record gives: clone size, V gene, D gene, J gene, CDR3 protein, CDR3 DNA. A D gene is named only where the DNA matches it firmly. Size is stated for part of the rows, as once, few or many counts, or as a class when the clone is expanded.

abundance: few
v_gene: TRBV6-2/TRBV6-3
d_gene: TRBD2
j_gene: TRBJ2-1
CDR3aa: CASSLLAVAYNEQFF
CDR3nt: TGTGCCAGCAGTTTACTAGCGGTAGCCTACAATGAGCAGTTCTTC

abundance: few
v_gene: TRBV7-8
d_gene: NA
j_gene: TRBJ1-1
CDR3aa: CASSLNSVNTEAFF
CDR3nt: TGTGCCAGCAGCTTAAACTCGGTGAACACTGAAGCTTTCTTT

abundance: few
v_gene: TRBV7-2
d_gene: TRBD1
j_gene: TRBJ2-7
CDR3aa: CASSPGFRGSAYEQYF
CDR3nt: TGTGCCAGCAGCCCAGGGTTCAGGGGGTCAGCCTACGAGCAGTACTTC

abundance: NA
v_gene: TRBV5-1
d_gene: NA
j_gene: TRBJ1-4
CDR3aa: CASTPNVGTNEKLFF
CDR3nt: TGCGCCAGCACCCCTAACGTCGGAACGAATGAAAAACTGTTTTTT

abundance: many
v_gene: TRBV24-1
d_gene: NA
j_gene: TRBJ2-7
CDR3aa: CATSDPPHEQYF
CDR3nt: TGTGCCACCAGTGATCCCCCCCACGAGCAGTACTTC

abundance: NA
v_gene: TRBV18
d_gene: NA
j_gene: TRBJ2-3
CDR3aa: CASSSYADTQYF
CDR3nt: TGTGCCAGCTCATCCTACGCAGATACGCAGTATTTT

abundance: many
v_gene: TRBV12-3/TRBV12-4
d_gene: NA
j_gene: TRBJ2-1
CDR3aa: CASSPTGAVLNEQFF
CDR3nt: TGTGCCAGCAGTCCGACAGGCGCCGTTCTGAATGAGCAGTTCTTC

abundance: NA
v_gene: TRBV12-3/TRBV12-4
d_gene: NA
j_gene: TRBJ1-3
CDR3aa: CASSLRGAGNTIYF
CDR3nt: TGTGCCAGCAGTCTTCGGGGTGCCGGAAACACCATATATTTT

abundance: many
v_gene: TRBV11-3
d_gene: TRBD1
j_gene: TRBJ2-1
CDR3aa: CASSLEGQAYNEQFF
CDR3nt: TGTGCCAGCAGCTTAGAGGGACAGGCCTACAATGAGCAGTTCTTC

abundance: many
v_gene: TRBV20-1
d_gene: NA
j_gene: TRBJ2-7
CDR3aa: CSARGSGVMGEQYF
CDR3nt: TGCAGTGCTAGGGGGTCAGGGGTAATGGGCGAGCAGTACTTC

abundance: few
v_gene: TRBV19
d_gene: NA
j_gene: TRBJ2-2
CDR3aa: CASSAPRMAANTGELFF
CDR3nt: TGTGCCAGTAGTGCCCCCCGTATGGCAGCGAACACCGGGGAGCTGTTTTTT

abundance: NA
v_gene: TRBV6-2/TRBV6-3
d_gene: NA
j_gene: TRBJ1-5
CDR3aa: CASSTPLGNQPQHF
CDR3nt: TGTGCCAGCAGCACGCCCCTGGGCAATCAGCCCCAGCATTTT

abundance: NA
v_gene: TRBV6-2/TRBV6-3
d_gene: NA
j_gene: TRBJ2-7
CDR3aa: CPSSYYSYEQYF
CDR3nt: TGTCCCAGCAGTTATTACTCCTACGAGCAGTACTTC

abundance: few
v_gene: TRBV5-4
d_gene: TRBD1
j_gene: TRBJ2-7
CDR3aa: CASSTPEGGTPTIEQYF
CDR3nt: TGTGCCAGCAGCACCCCCGAAGGGGGCACTCCTACGATAGAGCAGTACTTC

abundance: many
v_gene: TRBV4-2
d_gene: NA
j_gene: TRBJ1-6
CDR3aa: CASSRGEGEANSPLHF
CDR3nt: TGTGCCAGCAGCCGGGGGGAGGGAGAAGCAAATTCACCCCTCCACTTT

abundance: NA
v_gene: TRBV20-1
d_gene: TRBD1
j_gene: TRBJ2-3
CDR3aa: CSARVIGTGGNPQYF
CDR3nt: TGCAGTGCTAGAGTTATTGGGACAGGGGGCAATCCGCAGTATTTT

abundance: NA
v_gene: TRBV25-1
d_gene: NA
j_gene: TRBJ2-1
CDR3aa: CASSEATYNEQFF
CDR3nt: TGTGCCAGCAGTGAGGCTACTTACAATGAGCAGTTCTTC

abundance: NA
v_gene: TRBV3-1
d_gene: NA
j_gene: TRBJ1-5
CDR3aa: CASSQNPGTQPQHF
CDR3nt: TGTGCCAGCAGCCAAAACCCGGGAACACAGCCCCAGCATTTT

abundance: many
v_gene: TRBV4-2
d_gene: NA
j_gene: TRBJ1-6
CDR3aa: CASSHAGSSYNSPLHF
CDR3nt: TGTGCCAGCAGCCATGCAGGGAGCTCCTATAATTCACCCCTCCACTTT

abundance: NA
v_gene: TRBV29-1
d_gene: NA
j_gene: TRBJ1-4
CDR3aa: CSVETTGAFEKLFF
CDR3nt: TGCAGCGTTGAAACGACAGGCGCTTTTGAAAAACTGTTTTTT

abundance: many
v_gene: TRBV6-5
d_gene: NA
j_gene: TRBJ2-3
CDR3aa: CASSLQRTGADTQYF
CDR3nt: TGTGCCAGCAGTTTGCAGCGGACCGGAGCAGATACGCAGTATTTT

abundance: many
v_gene: TRBV27
d_gene: TRBD1
j_gene: TRBJ2-7
CDR3aa: CASSLRDRGYEQYF
CDR3nt: TGTGCCAGCAGTTTACGAGACAGGGGCTACGAGCAGTACTTC

abundance: few
v_gene: TRBV18
d_gene: TRBD1
j_gene: TRBJ1-1
CDR3aa: CASSYTGTGGQAFF
CDR3nt: TGTGCCAGCTCTTATACCGGGACAGGGGGCCAAGCTTTCTTT

abundance: NA
v_gene: TRBV12-3/TRBV12-4
d_gene: TRBD1
j_gene: TRBJ2-7
CDR3aa: CASRRPGQGFYEQYF
CDR3nt: TGTGCCAGCAGACGACCGGGACAGGGGTTCTACGAGCAGTACTTC

abundance: many
v_gene: TRBV6-1
d_gene: TRBD1
j_gene: TRBJ2-2
CDR3aa: CASSEAIGTANTGELFF
CDR3nt: TGTGCCAGCAGTGAAGCAATCGGGACAGCGAACACCGGGGAGCTGTTTTTT

abundance: few
v_gene: TRBV5-6
d_gene: TRBD1
j_gene: TRBJ2-7
CDR3aa: CASSLTGAVVQYF
CDR3nt: TGTGCCAGCAGCTTGACAGGGGCCGTGGTGCAGTACTTC

abundance: many
v_gene: TRBV12-3/TRBV12-4
d_gene: NA
j_gene: TRBJ2-1
CDR3aa: CASNLSGEQFF
CDR3nt: TGTGCCAGCAACCTTAGCGGTGAGCAGTTCTTC

abundance: many
v_gene: TRBV28
d_gene: NA
j_gene: TRBJ1-1
CDR3aa: CASRTRYGGTEAFF
CDR3nt: TGTGCCAGCAGAACCAGGTATGGCGGCACTGAAGCTTTCTTT

abundance: NA
v_gene: TRBV7-3
d_gene: NA
j_gene: TRBJ2-5
CDR3aa: CASSSGRGQETQYF
CDR3nt: TGTGCCAGCAGCTCGGGACGTGGCCAAGAGACCCAGTACTTC

abundance: many
v_gene: TRBV6-1
d_gene: NA
j_gene: TRBJ1-1
CDR3aa: CASTQGRETEAFF
CDR3nt: TGTGCCAGCACGCAAGGCAGGGAGACTGAAGCTTTCTTT

abundance: NA
v_gene: TRBV6-6
d_gene: NA
j_gene: TRBJ1-2
CDR3aa: CASLVGGPPYGYTF
CDR3nt: TGTGCCAGTCTCGTCGGGGGTCCACCATATGGCTACACCTTC

abundance: NA
v_gene: TRBV6-1
d_gene: NA
j_gene: TRBJ2-3
CDR3aa: CASSEVVHSTDTQYF
CDR3nt: TGTGCCAGCAGCGAGGTGGTCCACAGCACAGATACGCAGTATTTT

abundance: NA
v_gene: TRBV7-9
d_gene: NA
j_gene: TRBJ1-1
CDR3aa: CASSRDPGTEAFF
CDR3nt: TGTGCCAGCAGCCGGGACCCGGGGACTGAAGCTTTCTTT

abundance: NA
v_gene: TRBV7-6
d_gene: NA
j_gene: TRBJ2-5
CDR3aa: CASSLGGNQETQYF
CDR3nt: TGTGCCAGCAGCTTAGGTGGCAACCAAGAGACCCAGTACTTC

abundance: many
v_gene: TRBV7-3
d_gene: TRBD1
j_gene: TRBJ1-1
CDR3aa: CASSFDRGGDGTEAFF
CDR3nt: TGTGCCAGCAGCTTCGACAGGGGAGGTGATGGAACTGAAGCTTTCTTT

abundance: NA
v_gene: TRBV5-4
d_gene: NA
j_gene: TRBJ1-2
CDR3aa: CASSLEPTQGYGYTF
CDR3nt: TGTGCCAGCAGCTTGGAGCCCACTCAAGGGTATGGCTACACCTTC

abundance: many
v_gene: TRBV9
d_gene: NA
j_gene: TRBJ1-5
CDR3aa: CASSVRSTNRPSNQPQHF
CDR3nt: TGTGCCAGCAGCGTAAGATCCACAAACAGACCTAGCAATCAGCCCCAGCATTTT

abundance: NA
v_gene: TRBV14
d_gene: NA
j_gene: TRBJ2-7
CDR3aa: CASSQGLDSPTDF
CDR3nt: TGTGCCAGCAGCCAAGGTCTCGATTCCCCGACGGACTTC

abundance: few
v_gene: TRBV29-1
d_gene: TRBD1
j_gene: TRBJ1-1
CDR3aa: CSVEGQMNTEAFF
CDR3nt: TGCAGCGTTGAGGGACAGATGAACACTGAAGCTTTCTTT

abundance: many
v_gene: TRBV5-6
d_gene: NA
j_gene: TRBJ1-1
CDR3aa: CASSGGYGVGTEAFF
CDR3nt: TGTGCCAGCAGCGGGGGATATGGCGTGGGCACTGAAGCTTTCTTT

abundance: many
v_gene: TRBV15
d_gene: TRBD1
j_gene: TRBJ1-2
CDR3aa: CATSRDRGNGYTF
CDR3nt: TGTGCCACCAGCAGGGACAGGGGTAATGGCTACACCTTC

abundance: medium-sized
v_gene: TRBV5-1
d_gene: TRBD2
j_gene: TRBJ2-3
CDR3aa: CASSSSGGASADTQYF
CDR3nt: TGCGCCAGCAGTTCGAGCGGGGGGGCCTCTGCAGATACGCAGTATTTT

abundance: many
v_gene: TRBV4-3
d_gene: NA
j_gene: TRBJ2-3
CDR3aa: CASSQEVAGTHTDTQYF
CDR3nt: TGCGCCAGCAGCCAAGAGGTGGCGGGTACCCACACAGATACGCAGTATTTT

abundance: many
v_gene: TRBV28
d_gene: NA
j_gene: TRBJ2-7
CDR3aa: CASSRSRGPNSYEQYF
CDR3nt: TGTGCCAGCAGTCGCTCACGGGGGCCGAACTCCTACGAGCAGTACTTC

abundance: many
v_gene: TRBV6-5
d_gene: NA
j_gene: TRBJ1-3
CDR3aa: CASSYSMGPSSSGNTIYF
CDR3nt: TGTGCCAGCAGTTACTCGATGGGACCCTCAAGCTCTGGAAACACCATATATTTT